A single TCR beta chain is shown here with its context. Antigen unknown. CDR3 length: 13 amino acids. Germline V gene lookup returns CDR1 MNHEY and CDR2 SMNVEV (reference sequence). V shed 2 bases and J shed 1 base, with 5 bases lying between them. Sequenced by immunoSEQ multiplex PCR; TCRdb stores in-frame clones only, minus some. The sample has roughly 40,000 clones, roughly 81% seen once; the top ten hold about 15%. This entry is derived from a study of OX40 agonist ivuxolimab in advanced cancers. Overall study findings and caveats: Clonal expansion was seen in CD4+ and CD8+ blood T cells by week 6 at 0.1 to 3.0 mg/kg.

The genes are TRBV27 and TRBJ1-1; D gene ambiguous. The source was CD4+ or CD8+ T cells sorted from blood, collected in a trial of the OX40 agonist ivuxolimab. The origin of this receptor is an adult with an advanced solid tumor such as melanoma, head and neck, liver or kidney cancer. The CDR3 coding sequence is TGTGCCAGCAGTTTAGTGGCGAACACTGAAGCTTTCTTT. Its protein product is CASSLVANTEAFF.